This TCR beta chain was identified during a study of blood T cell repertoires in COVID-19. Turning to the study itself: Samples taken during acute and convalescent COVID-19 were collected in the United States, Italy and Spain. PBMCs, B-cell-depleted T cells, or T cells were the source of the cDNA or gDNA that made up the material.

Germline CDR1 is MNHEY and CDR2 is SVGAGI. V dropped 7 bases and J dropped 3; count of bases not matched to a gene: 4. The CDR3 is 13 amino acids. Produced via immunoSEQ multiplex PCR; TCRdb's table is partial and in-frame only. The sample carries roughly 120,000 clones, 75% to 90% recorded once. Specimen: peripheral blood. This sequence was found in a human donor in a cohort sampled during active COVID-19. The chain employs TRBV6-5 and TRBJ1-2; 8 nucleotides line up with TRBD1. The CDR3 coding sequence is TGTGCCAGCAAGACAGGGGAGGACTATGGCTACACCTTC. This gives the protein CASKTGEDYGYTF.